Detailed here is one T cell receptor (beta chain). The sample originates from a study of blood T cell repertoires in COVID-19. Study-wide background: Samples taken during acute and convalescent COVID-19 were collected in the United States, Italy and Spain. T cells, B-cell-depleted T cells, or PBMCs supplied cDNA or gDNA.

In the study's own analysis: Amplified reference gene primers provided the basis for estimating nucleated cell counts. Assay used: immunoSEQ multiplex PCR; TCRdb lists only in-frame clones, some missing. V, J and clone size derive from that table, while D and trimming were established from the DNA sequence. The repertoire holds roughly 130,000 clones, with about 79% as singletons. The V segment lost 3 bases and the J segment 0 bases; nucleotides outside the gene matches: 6. Looked up from germline, CDR1 is WSHSY and CDR2 is SAAADI. CDR3 length: 18 residues. The clonotype was recovered from a woman aged 45-59 years with acute or convalescent COVID-19. The rearrangement joins TRBV10-2 to TRBJ1-6, with TRBD1 matching over 9 bases. Sequencing was performed on peripheral blood. The CDR3 DNA follows: TGCGCCAGCAGTGAACGGACAGGGGTCAGCTCCTATAATTCACCCCTCCACTTT. Translating it yields CASSERTGVSSYNSPLHF.